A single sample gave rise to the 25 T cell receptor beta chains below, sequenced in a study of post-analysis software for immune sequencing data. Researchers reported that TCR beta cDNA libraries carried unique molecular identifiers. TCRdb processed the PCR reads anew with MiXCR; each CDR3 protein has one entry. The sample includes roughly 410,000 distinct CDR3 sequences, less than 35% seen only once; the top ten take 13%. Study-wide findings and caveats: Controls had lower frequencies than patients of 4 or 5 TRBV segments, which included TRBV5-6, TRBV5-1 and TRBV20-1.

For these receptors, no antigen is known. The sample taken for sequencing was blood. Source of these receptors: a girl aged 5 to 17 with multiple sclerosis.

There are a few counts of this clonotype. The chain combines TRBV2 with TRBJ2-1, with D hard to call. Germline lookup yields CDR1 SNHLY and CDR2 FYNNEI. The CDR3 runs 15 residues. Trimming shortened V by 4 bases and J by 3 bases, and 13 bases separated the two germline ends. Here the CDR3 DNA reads TGTGCCAGCAGTGGGCAGGTAGCCTTCTACAATGAGCAGTTCTTC. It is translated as CASSGQVAFYNEQFF.

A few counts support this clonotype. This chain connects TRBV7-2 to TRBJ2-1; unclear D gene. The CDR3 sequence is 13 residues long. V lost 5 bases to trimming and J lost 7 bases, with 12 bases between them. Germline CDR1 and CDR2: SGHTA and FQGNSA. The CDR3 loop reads CASSHNWRNEQFF. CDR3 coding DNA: TGTGCCAGCAGCCATAATTGGCGGAATGAGCAGTTCTTC.

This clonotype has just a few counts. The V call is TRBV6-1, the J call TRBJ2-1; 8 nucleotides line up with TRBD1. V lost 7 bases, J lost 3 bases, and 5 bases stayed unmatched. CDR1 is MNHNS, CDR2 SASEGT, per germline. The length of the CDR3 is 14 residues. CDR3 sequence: CASIQGADYNEQFF. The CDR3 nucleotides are TGTGCCAGCATTCAGGGGGCGGACTACAATGAGCAGTTCTTC.

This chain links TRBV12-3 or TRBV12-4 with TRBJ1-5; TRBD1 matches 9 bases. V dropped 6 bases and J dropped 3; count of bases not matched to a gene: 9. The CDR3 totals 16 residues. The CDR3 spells CASSQDRGRFNQPQHF. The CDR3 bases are TGTGCCAGCAGCCAGGACAGGGGAAGATTCAATCAGCCCCAGCATTTT.

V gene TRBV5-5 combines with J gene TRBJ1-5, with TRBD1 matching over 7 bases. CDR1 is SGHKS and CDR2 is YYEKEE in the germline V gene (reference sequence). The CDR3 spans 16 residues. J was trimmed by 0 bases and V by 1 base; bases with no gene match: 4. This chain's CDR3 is CASSLQGGYSNQPQHF. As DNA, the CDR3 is TGTGCCAGCAGCTTGCAGGGGGGATATAGCAATCAGCCCCAGCATTTT.

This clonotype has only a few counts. The CDR3 loop reads CSVKGSSYEQYF. CDR3 DNA: TGCAGCGTTAAAGGGAGCTCCTACGAGCAGTACTTC. J is TRBJ2-7 and V is TRBV29-1, with TRBD2 as a possible D gene (5 bases). The V gene's germline CDR1 is SQVTM and CDR2 ANQGSEA. The CDR3 spans 12 residues. The V gene lost 5 bases and the J gene lost 0 bases, with 8 bases spanning the gap.

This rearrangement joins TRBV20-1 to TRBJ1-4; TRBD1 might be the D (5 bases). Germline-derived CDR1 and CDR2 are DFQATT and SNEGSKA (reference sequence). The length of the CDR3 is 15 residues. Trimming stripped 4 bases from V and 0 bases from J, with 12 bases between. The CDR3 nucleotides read TGCAGTGCTACCGGGGACGGTGCAACTAATGAAAAACTGTTTTTT. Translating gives CSATGDGATNEKLFF.

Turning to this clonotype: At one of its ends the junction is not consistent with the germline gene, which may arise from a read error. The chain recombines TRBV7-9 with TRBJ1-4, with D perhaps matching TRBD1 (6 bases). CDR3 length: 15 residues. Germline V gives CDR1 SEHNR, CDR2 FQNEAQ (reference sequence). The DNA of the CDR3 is TGTGCCGGCAGCTTACCAGGGGCACCTAATGAAAAACTGTTTTTT. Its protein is CAGSLPGAPNEKLFF.

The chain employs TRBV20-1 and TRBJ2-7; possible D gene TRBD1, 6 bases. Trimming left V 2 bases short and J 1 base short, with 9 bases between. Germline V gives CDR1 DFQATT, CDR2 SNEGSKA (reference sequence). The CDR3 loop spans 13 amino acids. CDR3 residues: CSARRDRSYEQYF. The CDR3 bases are TGCAGTGCTAGACGTGACAGGTCCTACGAGCAGTACTTC.

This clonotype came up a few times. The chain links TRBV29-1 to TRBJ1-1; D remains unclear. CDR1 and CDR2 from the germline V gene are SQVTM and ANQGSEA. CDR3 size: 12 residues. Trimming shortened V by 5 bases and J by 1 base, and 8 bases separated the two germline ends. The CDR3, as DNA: TGCAGCGTTAGGATGGGGAACACTGAAGCTTTCTTT. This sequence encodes CSVRMGNTEAFF.

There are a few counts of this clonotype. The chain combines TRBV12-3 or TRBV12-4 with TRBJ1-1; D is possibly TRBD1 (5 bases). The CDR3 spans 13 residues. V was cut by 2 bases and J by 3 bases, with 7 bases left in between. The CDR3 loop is CASSLIGDTEAFF. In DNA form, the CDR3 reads TGTGCCAGCAGTTTAATAGGGGACACTGAAGCTTTCTTT.

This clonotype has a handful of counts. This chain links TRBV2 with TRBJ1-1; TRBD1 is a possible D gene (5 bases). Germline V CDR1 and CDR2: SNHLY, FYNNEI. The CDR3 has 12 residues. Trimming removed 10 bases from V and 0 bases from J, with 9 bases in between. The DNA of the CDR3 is TGTGCCACCCAGGGCATGAACACTGAAGCTTTCTTT. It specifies CATQGMNTEAFF.

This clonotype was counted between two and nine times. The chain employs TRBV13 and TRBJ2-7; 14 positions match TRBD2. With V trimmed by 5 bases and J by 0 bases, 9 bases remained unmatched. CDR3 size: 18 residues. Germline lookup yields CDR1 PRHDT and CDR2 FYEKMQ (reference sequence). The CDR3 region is CASSPRTSGGTSSYEQYF. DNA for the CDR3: TGTGCCAGCAGCCCTAGGACTAGCGGGGGGACTAGCTCCTACGAGCAGTACTTC.

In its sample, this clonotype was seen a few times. CDR3 coding DNA: TGCGCCAGCAGCCAGGGGACTTCTAGCACAGATACGCAGTATTTT. It specifies CASSQGTSSTDTQYF. This chain connects TRBV4-3 to TRBJ2-3; a possible D gene is TRBD2 (6 bases). CDR1 is LGHNA, CDR2 YSLEER, per germline. This CDR3 has 15 residues. V was pared by 3 bases and J by 0 bases, with 10 bases between.

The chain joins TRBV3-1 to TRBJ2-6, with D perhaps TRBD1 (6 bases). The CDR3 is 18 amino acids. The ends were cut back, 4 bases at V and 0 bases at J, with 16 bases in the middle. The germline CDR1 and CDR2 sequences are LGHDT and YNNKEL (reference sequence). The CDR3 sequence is CASSLTGTYLSGANVLTF. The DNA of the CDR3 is TGTGCCAGCAGCCTCACCGGGACATACCTCTCTGGGGCCAACGTCCTGACTTTC.

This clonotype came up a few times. As DNA, the CDR3 is TGTGCCAGCTTCTTTACGGGCAGGGCCTCTGGGGCCAACGTCCTGACTTTC. Protein product: CASFFTGRASGANVLTF. The chain recombines TRBV7-2 with TRBJ2-6; possibly TRBD1 for D (5 bases). The CDR3 sequence is 17 residues long. Germline V gene data show CDR1 as SGHTA and CDR2 as FQGNSA. Trimming shortened V by 8 bases and J by 0 bases, and 17 bases separated the two germline ends.

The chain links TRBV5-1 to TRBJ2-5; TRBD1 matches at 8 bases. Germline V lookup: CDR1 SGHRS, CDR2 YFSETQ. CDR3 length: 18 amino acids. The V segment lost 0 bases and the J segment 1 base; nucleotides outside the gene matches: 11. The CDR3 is CASSLGIPGQAIQETQYF. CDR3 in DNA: TGCGCCAGCAGCTTGGGAATTCCGGGACAGGCGATCCAAGAGACCCAGTACTTC.

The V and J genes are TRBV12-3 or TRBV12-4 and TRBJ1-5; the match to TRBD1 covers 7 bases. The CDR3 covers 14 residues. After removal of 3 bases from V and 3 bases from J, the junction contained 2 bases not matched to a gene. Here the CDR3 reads CASSLRGLNQPQHF. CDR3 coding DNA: TGTGCCAGCAGTTTGAGGGGGCTCAATCAGCCCCAGCATTTT.

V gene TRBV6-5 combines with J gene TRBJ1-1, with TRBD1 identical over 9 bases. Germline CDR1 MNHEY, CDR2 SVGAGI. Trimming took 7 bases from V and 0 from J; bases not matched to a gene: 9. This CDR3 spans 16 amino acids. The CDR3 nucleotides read TGTGCCAGCAAAATTGGACAGGGGACTCTGAACACTGAAGCTTTCTTT. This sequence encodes CASKIGQGTLNTEAFF.

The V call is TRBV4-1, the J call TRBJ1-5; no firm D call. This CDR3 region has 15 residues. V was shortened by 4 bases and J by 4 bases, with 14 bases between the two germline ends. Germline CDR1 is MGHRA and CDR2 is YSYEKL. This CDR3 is CASSLSPVPNQPQHF. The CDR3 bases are TGCGCCAGCAGCCTATCACCGGTCCCTAATCAGCCCCAGCATTTT.

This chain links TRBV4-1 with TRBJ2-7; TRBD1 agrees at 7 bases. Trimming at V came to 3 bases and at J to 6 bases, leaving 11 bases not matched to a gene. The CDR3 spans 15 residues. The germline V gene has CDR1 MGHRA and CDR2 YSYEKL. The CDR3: CASSHPSTGLREQYF. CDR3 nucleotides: TGCGCCAGCAGCCATCCTTCGACAGGGCTTCGCGAGCAGTACTTC.

The CDR3 sequence: CASSPWGTGVYNEQFF. DNA of the CDR3: TGTGCCAGCAGCCCCTGGGGTACAGGGGTCTACAATGAGCAGTTCTTC. The chain uses TRBV13 and TRBJ2-1; TRBD1 matches 7 bases. The CDR3 has 16 residues. The ends lost 5 bases at V and 3 bases at J; junction bases unmatched: 10. In germline, CDR1 is PRHDT, CDR2 FYEKMQ (reference sequence).

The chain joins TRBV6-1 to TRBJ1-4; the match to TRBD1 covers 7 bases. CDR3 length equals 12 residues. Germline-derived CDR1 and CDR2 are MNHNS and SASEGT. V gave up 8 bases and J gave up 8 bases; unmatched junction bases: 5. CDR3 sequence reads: CASGWDREKLFF. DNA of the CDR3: TGTGCCAGCGGTTGGGACAGAGAAAAACTGTTTTTT.

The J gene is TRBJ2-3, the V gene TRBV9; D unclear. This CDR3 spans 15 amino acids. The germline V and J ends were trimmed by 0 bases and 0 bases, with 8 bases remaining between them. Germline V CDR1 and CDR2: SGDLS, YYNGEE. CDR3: CASSVGVGSTDTQYF. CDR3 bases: TGTGCCAGCAGCGTAGGGGTCGGGAGCACAGATACGCAGTATTTT.

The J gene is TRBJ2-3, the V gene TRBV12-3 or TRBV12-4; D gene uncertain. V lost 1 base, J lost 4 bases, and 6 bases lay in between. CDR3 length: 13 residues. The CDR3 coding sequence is TGTGCCAGCAGTTTAGGCCTTCCAGATACGCAGTATTTT. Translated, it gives CASSLGLPDTQYF.